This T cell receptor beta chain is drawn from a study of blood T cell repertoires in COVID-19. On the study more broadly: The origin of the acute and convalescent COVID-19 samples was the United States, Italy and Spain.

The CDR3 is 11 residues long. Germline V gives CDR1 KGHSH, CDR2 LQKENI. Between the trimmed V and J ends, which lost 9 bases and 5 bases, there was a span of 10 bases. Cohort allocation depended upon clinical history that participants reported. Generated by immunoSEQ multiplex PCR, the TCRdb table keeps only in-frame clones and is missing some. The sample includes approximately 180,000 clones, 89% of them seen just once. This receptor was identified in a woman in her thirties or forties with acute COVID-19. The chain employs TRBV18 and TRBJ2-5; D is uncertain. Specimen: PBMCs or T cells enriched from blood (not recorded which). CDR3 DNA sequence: TGTGCCAGTTCAGCCGGGGAGACCCAGTACTTC. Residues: CASSAGETQYF. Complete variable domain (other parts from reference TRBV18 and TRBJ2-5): NAGVMQNPRHLVRRRGQEARLRCSPMKGHSHVYWYRQLPEEGLKFMVYLQKENIIDESGMPKERFSAEFPKEGPSILRIQQVVRGDSAAYFCASSAGETQYFGPGTRLLVL.